Each of the 31 T cell receptor beta chains below was sequenced from the same sample in a study of blood T cells in healthy people across ages. A second PCR of 7 to 11 cycles used a sample-barcoded 5' primer and a J-beta primer mix. TCRdb ran MiXCR on the 5' RACE reads and lists one entry per CDR3 protein. The sample includes hundreds of thousands of distinct CDR3 sequences, roughly 30% of them seen just once. Material for sequencing was blood. The origin of the receptors is an elderly woman in good health.

In this sample, this clonotype turned up many times. V usage is TRBV20-1 and J usage is TRBJ2-1; TRBD1 agrees at 7 bases. Germline V lookup: CDR1 DFQATT, CDR2 SNEGSKA (reference sequence). Trimming removed 4 bases from V and 3 bases from J; junction bases left unmatched: 6. The CDR3 is made up of 14 amino acids. The CDR3 nucleotides read TGCAGTGCTACCGGGACAGAGATCTACAATGAGCAGTTCTTC. This gives the protein CSATGTEIYNEQFF.

This clonotype came up many times. Given a much more abundant clone one base away, this may be a read error. This rearrangement joins TRBV7-2 to TRBJ2-1; D not resolved. Trimming left V 4 bases short and J 9 bases short, with 10 bases between. The CDR3 is made up of 12 amino acids. Germline V gene data show CDR1 as SGHTA and CDR2 as FQGNSA. In nucleotides, the CDR3 is TGTGCCAGCAGCTCTCCGTGCGGTGAGCAGTTCTTC. Amino acids: CASSSPCGEQFF. Full variable domain (remainder filled in from reference TRBV7-2 and TRBJ2-1): GAGVSQSPSNKVTEKGKDVELRCDPISGHTALYWYRQSLGQGLEFLIYFQGNSAPDKSGLPSDRFSAERTGGSVSTLTIQRTQQEDSAVYLCASSSPCGEQFFGPGTRLTVL.

Many counts were recorded for this clonotype. V is TRBV12-3 or TRBV12-4 and J is TRBJ2-1; 11 bases fit TRBD2. The V and J ends lost 6 bases and 2 bases, in that order; junction bases with no gene match: 6. The length of the CDR3 is 16 residues. The CDR3 DNA reads as TGTGCCAGCAGGGGTAGCGGGGGGGCCGCCTACAATGAGCAGTTCTTC. Translated: CASRGSGGAAYNEQFF.

This chain links TRBV6-2 or TRBV6-3 with TRBJ1-2; TRBD1 is a possible D gene (5 bases). The V gene's germline CDR1 is MNHEY and CDR2 SVGEGT. This CDR3 region has 14 residues. Trimming took off 4 bases at V and 4 bases at J, with 13 bases between the two ends. Here the CDR3 DNA reads TGTGCCAGCAGTTCCGCGGGACGGCTCTATGGCTACACCTTC. It is translated as CASSSAGRLYGYTF.

This clonotype was detected ten times or more. The chain has TRBV12-3 or TRBV12-4 and TRBJ2-1; 9 nucleotides match TRBD2. The CDR3 consists of 16 residues. The junction had 4 bases not matched to a gene; V was cut back by 3 bases and J by 1 base. The CDR3, as DNA: TGTGCCAGCAGTTTCGGGGCGGGGGGGTCCTACAATGAGCAGTTCTTC. It encodes CASSFGAGGSYNEQFF.

In this sample, this clonotype turned up many times. The chain uses TRBV20-1 and TRBJ2-7; 9 positions match TRBD1. Germline-derived CDR1 and CDR2 are DFQATT and SNEGSKA (reference sequence). The CDR3 has 15 amino acids. The trim removed 3 bases at V and 5 bases at J, leaving 11 bases unmatched. The CDR3 loop reads CSASSDRGVINEQYF. DNA for the CDR3: TGCAGTGCTAGCTCCGACAGGGGGGTCATCAACGAGCAGTACTTC.

As concerns this clonotype: A much larger clone is a single base away; this may be a read error. The V call is TRBV12-3 or TRBV12-4, the J call TRBJ2-1, with a weak D call TRBD2 (6 bases). Trimming removed 11 bases from V and 0 bases from J, with 11 bases in between. The CDR3 loop spans 13 amino acids. The CDR3 sequence: CASREPSYNEQFF. CDR3 nucleotide sequence: TGTGCCTCCCGGGAGCCCTCCTACAATGAGCAGTTCTTC.

This chain joins TRBV7-3 and TRBJ2-1, with unresolved D. The CDR3 is 15 amino acids. Germline CDR1 reads SGHTA; CDR2 reads FQGTGA. V lost 1 base to trimming and J lost 8 bases, with 15 bases between them. The CDR3 here is CASSLRAGYSDEQFF. The CDR3 nucleotides read TGTGCCAGCAGCTTAAGGGCAGGATATAGTGATGAGCAGTTCTTC.

The chain carries TRBV5-1 and TRBJ2-2; D gene unclear. With 10 bases removed from V and 3 bases from J, the gap between germline ends came to 16 bases. The CDR3 spans 14 residues. From germline, CDR1 is SGHRS and CDR2 YFSETQ. CDR3 DNA sequence: TGCGCCTCCACGCCCGGTTGGGACACCGGGGAGCTGTTTTTT. Its translation: CASTPGWDTGELFF.

This clonotype was observed a handful of times. With a much larger clone just one base away, this may be a read error. The chain is built from TRBV7-9 and TRBJ2-7, with TRBD2 matching over 14 bases. The CDR3 contains 14 residues. V lost 4 bases, J lost 10 bases, and 6 bases stayed unmatched. CDR1 is SEHNR and CDR2 is FQNEAQ in the germline V gene (reference sequence). This CDR3 reads CASSSGLAGEAQYF. CDR3 coding DNA: TGTGCCAGCAGCTCGGGACTAGCGGGAGAGGCCCAGTACTTC.

This clonotype showed up just a few times. The rearrangement links TRBV29-1 to TRBJ2-7; weak D call: TRBD1 (6 bases). V lost 2 bases and J lost 0, with 8 bases in between. The CDR3 is 13 amino acids. The germline CDR1 and CDR2 sequences are SQVTM and ANQGSEA. The CDR3 bases are TGCAGCGTTGAAAAGGGGGTCTCCTACGAGCAGTACTTC. Translation: CSVEKGVSYEQYF.

This clonotype was observed a handful of times. A clone one base away is much larger, so this may be a read error. The chain uses TRBV2 and TRBJ2-7; D not resolved. Germline V gene lookup returns CDR1 SNHLY and CDR2 FYNNEI. V was shortened by 6 bases and J by 2 bases, with 14 bases between the two germline ends. This CDR3 has 14 amino acids. Here the CDR3 reads CASRVAAIPYEQYF. The CDR3 nucleotides are TGTGCCAGCAGGGTCGCGGCCATTCCCTACGAGCAGTACTTC.

Many counts were recorded for this clonotype. The chain combines TRBV12-3 or TRBV12-4 with TRBJ1-2, with a possible D match to TRBD1 (5 bases). This CDR3 contains 14 residues. V lost 6 bases, J lost 8 bases, and 19 bases lay in between. The CDR3 region is CASRRTSMGPGYTF. The DNA for the CDR3 is TGTGCCAGCAGGCGTACAAGCATGGGGCCCGGCTACACCTTC.

This clonotype was counted at least ten times. This chain links TRBV6-5 with TRBJ1-5; 9 bases map to TRBD1. The CDR3 runs 14 residues. Trimming removed 6 bases from V and 7 bases from J; junction bases left unmatched: 7. CDR1 and CDR2 (germline): MNHEY, SVGAGI. CDR3 bases: TGTGCCAGCAGCCGTGGACAGGGGATGCAGCCCCAGCATTTT. This sequence encodes CASSRGQGMQPQHF.

This clonotype was picked up many times. V gene TRBV7-2 combines with J gene TRBJ1-5; D uncertain. CDR3 length: 15 amino acids. V was cut by 5 bases and J by 4 bases, with 15 bases left in between. The germline V gene has CDR1 SGHTA and CDR2 FQGNSA. The CDR3 nucleotides read TGTGCCAGCAGCCCGCAACACGGCCCAAATCAGCCCCAGCATTTT. Protein sequence: CASSPQHGPNQPQHF.

This clonotype has ten or more counts. V and J are TRBV29-1 and TRBJ2-7; 7 nucleotides line up with TRBD2. This CDR3 is built from 12 residues. Per the germline V gene, CDR1 is SQVTM and CDR2 is ANQGSEA. V was pared by 1 base and J by 3 bases, with 0 bases of the junction left unmatched. CDR3 amino acids: CSVEAGGYEQYF. The CDR3 nucleotides are TGCAGCGTTGAAGCGGGGGGCTACGAGCAGTACTTC.

This clonotype was observed a few times. The chain carries TRBV29-1 and TRBJ1-4; D remains unclear. V lost 7 bases to trimming and J lost 7 bases, with 13 bases between them. The CDR3 runs to 12 residues. Germline CDR1 and CDR2: SQVTM and ANQGSEA. The CDR3 sequence is CSASRVGEKLFF. The CDR3 nucleotides are TGCAGCGCCAGCCGGGTGGGTGAAAAACTGTTTTTT.

About this clonotype itself: The junction departs from germline at one end; a sequencing error may be responsible. CDR3 nucleotides: TGTGCCAGCAGCCCCCCCGGGGGCAGTGAGAGCTCCTACAGTGAGCAGTTCTTC. This codes for CASSPPGGSESSYSEQFF. The gene calls are TRBV7-8 and TRBJ2-1; D might be TRBD1 or TRBD2, each matching 6 bases. Germline-derived CDR1 and CDR2 are SGHVS and FQNEAQ. The CDR3 totals 18 residues.

This clonotype came up many times. The chain recombines TRBV3-1 with TRBJ1-2; no definite D call. V lost 0 bases, J lost 4 bases, and 6 bases lay in between. Germline values: CDR1 LGHDT, CDR2 YNNKEL (reference sequence). This CDR3 contains 13 residues. The CDR3 DNA reads as TGTGCCAGCAGCCAAGACAGAGGCTATGGCTACACCTTC. Translating it yields CASSQDRGYGYTF.

The V and J genes are TRBV20-1 and TRBJ1-1, with a weak D call TRBD1 (6 bases). CDR3 size: 15 residues. Germline loops: CDR1 DFQATT, CDR2 SNEGSKA (reference sequence). The V and J ends lost 3 bases and 1 base respectively, with 15 bases between them. CDR3 DNA: TGCAGTGCTAGCGTAGGGTGGGACAAGAACACTGAAGCTTTCTTT. Translated, it gives CSASVGWDKNTEAFF.

The table lists this clonotype with many counts. This rearrangement joins TRBV7-9 to TRBJ1-4; D is ambiguous. Germline CDR1 SEHNR, CDR2 FQNEAQ (reference sequence). V lost 1 base and J lost 4, with 7 bases in between. CDR3 length: 14 amino acids. CDR3 sequence: CASSLGRDNEKLFF. Here the CDR3 DNA reads TGTGCCAGCAGCTTAGGACGGGATAATGAAAAACTGTTTTTT.

The gene calls are TRBV9 and TRBJ2-1; D is perhaps TRBD1 (5 bases). Germline V CDR1 and CDR2: SGDLS, YYNGEE. The CDR3 is 15 amino acids. The V end lost 3 bases, the J end lost 2 bases, and 12 bases lay between the germline ends. Here the CDR3 DNA reads TGTGCCAGCAGCGGGGGCGGAGACGCCTACAATGAGCAGTTCTTC. Its protein is CASSGGGDAYNEQFF.

In this sample, this clonotype turned up a few times. This chain links TRBV12-3 or TRBV12-4 with TRBJ2-7; no definite D call. This CDR3 is 11 amino acids long. Trimming removed 6 bases at V and 5 bases at J, with 8 bases between. The CDR3 bases are TGTGCCAGCAGGGAATTGAACGAGCAGTACTTC. Amino acids: CASRELNEQYF.

This clonotype was picked up many times. V gene TRBV28 combines with J gene TRBJ2-5, with a weak D call TRBD2 (5 bases). V lost 3 bases, J lost 4 bases, and 12 bases lay in between. CDR1 and CDR2 (germline): MDHEN, SYDVKM. CDR3 length: 14 amino acids. CDR3 amino acids: CASSLIGNGETQYF. The CDR3 DNA reads as TGTGCCAGCAGTTTGATCGGGAACGGAGAGACCCAGTACTTC.

The V call is TRBV10-3, the J call TRBJ2-1; tentatively, D is TRBD1 (6 bases). The end of the DNA aligns better with TRBJ2-7, so the J call may be wrong. The germline V gene encodes CDR1 ENHRY and CDR2 SYGVKD. This CDR3 region has 17 residues. CDR3 nucleotide sequence: TGTGCCATCAGTGAGTCGACAGGACCTAGCTCCTACAATGAGCAGTACTTC. Translation: CAISESTGPSSYNEQYF.

This sequence joins TRBV6-2 or TRBV6-3 and TRBJ2-5, with D perhaps matching TRBD1 (5 bases). The CDR3 extends over 12 amino acids. Germline assignment: CDR1 MNHEY and CDR2 SVGEGT. Trimming pared 7 bases from V and 5 bases from J, leaving 11 bases between. The CDR3: CASTQHRETQYF. The CDR3 DNA reads TGTGCCAGCACCCAGCACAGGGAGACCCAGTACTTC.

This clonotype showed up many times. The chain has TRBV5-1 and TRBJ2-5, with D unclear. V shed 1 base and J shed 3 bases, with 10 bases lying between them. There are 14 residues in the CDR3. Germline-derived CDR1 and CDR2 are SGHRS and YFSETQ. CDR3 DNA sequence: TGCGCCAGCAGCTTGTTCTTTACAGAAGAGACCCAGTACTTC. As protein: CASSLFFTEETQYF. Using reference TRBV5-1 and TRBJ2-5 for the parts outside the CDR3, the full variable domain is KAGVTQTPRYLIKTRGQQVTLSCSPISGHRSVSWYQQTPGQGLQFLFEYFSETQRNKGNFPGRFSGRQFSNSRSEMNVSTLELGDSALYLCASSLFFTEETQYFGPGTRLLVL.

A word on this clonotype: This may be a read error: a much more frequent sequence differs by one nucleotide. The chain employs TRBV10-3 and TRBJ1-6; 8 nucleotides align to TRBD1. The CDR3 consists of 15 residues. From germline, CDR1 is ENHRY and CDR2 SYGVKD. The CDR3 here is CATSDLETGDSPLHF. The CDR3 nucleotides read TGTGCCACCAGTGATTTGGAGACAGGGGATTCACCCCTCCACTTT.

This clonotype has a handful of counts. The chain links TRBV6-1 to TRBJ1-1; D is undetermined. The V end lost 0 bases, the J end lost 0 bases, and 11 bases lay between the germline ends. Germline V lookup: CDR1 MNHNS, CDR2 SASEGT. The CDR3 sequence is 16 residues long. CDR3 sequence (DNA): TGTGCCAGCAGTGAAGCGAGGCGGAGCATGAACACTGAAGCTTTCTTT. Translated: CASSEARRSMNTEAFF.

The gene calls are TRBV24-1 and TRBJ2-3, with a weak D call TRBD1 (5 bases). Germline V lookup: CDR1 KGHDR, CDR2 SFDVKD. This CDR3 is 13 amino acids long. The ends were cut back, 10 bases at V and 5 bases at J, with 15 bases in the middle. The chain's CDR3 is CATGAKDGDTQYF. The DNA for the CDR3 is TGTGCCACTGGGGCAAAAGACGGAGATACGCAGTATTTT.

This clonotype has more than one count but fewer than ten. A much bigger clone sits one base away, suggesting this may be a read error. The DNA for the CDR3 is TGTGCCAGCAGCTTGGGACAGGTCCCTGTCGGGGAAAAACGGTTTTTT. Amino acid sequence: CASSLGQVPVGEKRFF. The chain combines TRBV9 with TRBJ1-4; 8 bases match TRBD1. Germline assignment: CDR1 SGDLS and CDR2 YYNGEE. The CDR3 covers 16 residues. Based on the CDR3 plus reference TRBV9 and TRBJ1-4, the full variable domain is DSGVTQTPKHLITATGQRVTLRCSPRSGDLSVYWYQQSLDQGLQFLIQYYNGEERAKGNILERFSAQQFPDLHSELNLSSLELGDSALYFCASSLGQVPVGEKRFFGSGTQLSVL.